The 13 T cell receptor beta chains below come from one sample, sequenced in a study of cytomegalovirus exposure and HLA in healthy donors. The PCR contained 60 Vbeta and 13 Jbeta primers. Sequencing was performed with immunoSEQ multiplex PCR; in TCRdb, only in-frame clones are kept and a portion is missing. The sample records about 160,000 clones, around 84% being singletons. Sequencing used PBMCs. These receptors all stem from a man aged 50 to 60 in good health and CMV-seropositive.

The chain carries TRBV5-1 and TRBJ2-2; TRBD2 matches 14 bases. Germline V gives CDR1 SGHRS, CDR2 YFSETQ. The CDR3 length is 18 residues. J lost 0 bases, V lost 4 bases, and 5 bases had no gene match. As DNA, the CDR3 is TGCGCCAGCAGCGCGACTAGCGGGGGGGCTGCGAACACCGGGGAGCTGTTTTTT. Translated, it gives CASSATSGGAANTGELFF.

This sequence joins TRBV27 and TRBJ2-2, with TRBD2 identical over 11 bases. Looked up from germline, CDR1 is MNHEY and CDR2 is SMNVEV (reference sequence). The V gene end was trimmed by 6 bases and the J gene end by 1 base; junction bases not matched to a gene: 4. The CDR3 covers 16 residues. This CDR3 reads CASRELAGGNTGELFF. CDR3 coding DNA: TGTGCCAGCAGAGAGCTAGCGGGGGGGAACACCGGGGAGCTGTTTTTT.

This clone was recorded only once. CDR3 sequence (DNA): TGCGCCAGCAGCCAAGGAGCGGGGGGCCCTATGGAGCAGTTCTTC. Translated, it gives CASSQGAGGPMEQFF. The genes are TRBV4-1 and TRBJ2-1; 9 bases are shared with TRBD2. The CDR3 has 15 amino acids. Per the germline V gene, CDR1 is MGHRA and CDR2 is YSYEKL. The ends lost 1 base at V and 10 bases at J; junction bases unmatched: 8.

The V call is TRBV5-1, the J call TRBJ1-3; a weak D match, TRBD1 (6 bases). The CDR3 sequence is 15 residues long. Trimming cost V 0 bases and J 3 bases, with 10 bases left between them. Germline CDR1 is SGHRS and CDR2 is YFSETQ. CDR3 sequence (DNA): TGCGCCAGCAGCTTGGTGGCAGGGGATGGAAACACCATATATTTT. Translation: CASSLVAGDGNTIYF.

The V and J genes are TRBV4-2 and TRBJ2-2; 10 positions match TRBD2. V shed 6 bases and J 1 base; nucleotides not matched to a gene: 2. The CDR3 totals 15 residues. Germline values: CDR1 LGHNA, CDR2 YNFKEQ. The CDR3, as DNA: TGTGCCAGCAGAATAGCGGGGGGGAACACCGGGGAGCTGTTTTTT. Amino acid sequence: CASRIAGGNTGELFF.

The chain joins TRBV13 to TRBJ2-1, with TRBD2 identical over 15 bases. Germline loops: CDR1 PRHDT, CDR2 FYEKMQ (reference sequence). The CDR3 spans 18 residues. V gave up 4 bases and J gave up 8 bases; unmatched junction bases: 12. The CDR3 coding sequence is TGTGCCAGCAGCTCCGGGACTAGCGGGAGGAAAAGTGGCGATGAGCAGTTCTTC. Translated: CASSSGTSGRKSGDEQFF.

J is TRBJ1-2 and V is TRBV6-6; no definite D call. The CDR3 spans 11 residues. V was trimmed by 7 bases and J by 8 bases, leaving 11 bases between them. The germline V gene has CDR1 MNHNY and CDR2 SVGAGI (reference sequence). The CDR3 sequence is CASTGLGGYTF. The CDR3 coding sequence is TGTGCCAGCACCGGACTTGGGGGCTACACCTTC.

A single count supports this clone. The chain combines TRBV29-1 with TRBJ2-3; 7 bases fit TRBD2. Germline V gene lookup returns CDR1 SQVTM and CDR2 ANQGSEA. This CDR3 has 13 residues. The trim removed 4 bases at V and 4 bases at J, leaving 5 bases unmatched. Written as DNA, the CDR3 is TGCAGCGTTGCTGGCGGGAGCTCAGATACGCAGTATTTT. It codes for CSVAGGSSDTQYF.

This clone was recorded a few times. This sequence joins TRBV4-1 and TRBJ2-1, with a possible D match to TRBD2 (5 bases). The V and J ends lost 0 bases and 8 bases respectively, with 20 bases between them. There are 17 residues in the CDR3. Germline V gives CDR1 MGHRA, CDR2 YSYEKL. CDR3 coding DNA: TGCGCCAGCAGCCAAGATCCAAGGCGGGCGAGCGGTGATGAGCAGTTCTTC. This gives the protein CASSQDPRRASGDEQFF.

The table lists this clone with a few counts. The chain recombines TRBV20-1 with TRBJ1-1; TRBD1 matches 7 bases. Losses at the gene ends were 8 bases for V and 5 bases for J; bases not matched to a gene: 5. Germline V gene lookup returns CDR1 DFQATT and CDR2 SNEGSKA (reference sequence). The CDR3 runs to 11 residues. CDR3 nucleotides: TGCAGTTTATCAGGGGGAACTGAAGCTTTCTTT. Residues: CSLSGGTEAFF.

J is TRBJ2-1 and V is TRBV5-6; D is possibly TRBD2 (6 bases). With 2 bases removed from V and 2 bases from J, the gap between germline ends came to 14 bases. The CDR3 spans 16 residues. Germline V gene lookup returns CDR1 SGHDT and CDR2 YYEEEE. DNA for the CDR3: TGTGCCAGCAGCTTTCTTTTGCGGGATACCTACAATGAGCAGTTCTTC. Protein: CASSFLLRDTYNEQFF.

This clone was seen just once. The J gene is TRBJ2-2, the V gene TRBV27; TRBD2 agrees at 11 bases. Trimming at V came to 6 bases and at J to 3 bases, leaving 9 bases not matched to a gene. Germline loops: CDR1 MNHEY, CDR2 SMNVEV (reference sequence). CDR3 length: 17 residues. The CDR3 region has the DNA TGTGCCAGCAGCCAACCGGGACTAGCGGCTTACACCGGGGAGCTGTTTTTT. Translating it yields CASSQPGLAAYTGELFF.

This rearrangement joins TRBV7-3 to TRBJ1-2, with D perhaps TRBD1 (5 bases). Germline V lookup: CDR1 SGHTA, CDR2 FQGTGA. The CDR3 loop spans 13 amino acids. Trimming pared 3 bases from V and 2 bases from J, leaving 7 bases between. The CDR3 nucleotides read TGTGCCAGCAGCTTCGGGGGAAACTATGGCTACACCTTC. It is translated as CASSFGGNYGYTF. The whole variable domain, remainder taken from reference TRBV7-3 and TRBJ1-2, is GAGVSQTPSNKVTEKGKYVELRCDPISGHTALYWYRQSLGQGPEFLIYFQGTGAADDSGLPNDRFFAVRPEGSVSTLKIQRTERGDSAVYLCASSFGGNYGYTFGSGTRLTVV.